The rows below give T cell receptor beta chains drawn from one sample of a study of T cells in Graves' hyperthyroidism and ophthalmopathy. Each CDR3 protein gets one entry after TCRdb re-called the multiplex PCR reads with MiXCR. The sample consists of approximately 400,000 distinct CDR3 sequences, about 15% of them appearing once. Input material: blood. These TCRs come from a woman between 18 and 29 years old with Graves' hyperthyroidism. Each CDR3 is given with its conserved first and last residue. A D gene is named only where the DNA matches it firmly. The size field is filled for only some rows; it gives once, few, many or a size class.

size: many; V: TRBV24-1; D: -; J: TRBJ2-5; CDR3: CATSDYSETQYF; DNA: TGTGCCACCAGTGATTATTCGGAGACCCAGTACTTC
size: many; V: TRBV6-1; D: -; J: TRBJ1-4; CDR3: CASKLGGTNEKLFF; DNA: TGTGCCAGCAAGCTAGGGGGGACTAATGAAAAACTGTTTTTT
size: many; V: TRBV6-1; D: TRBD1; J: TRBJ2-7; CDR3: CASSFGQGHYEQYF; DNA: TGTGCCAGCAGTTTCGGACAGGGGCATTACGAGCAGTACTTC
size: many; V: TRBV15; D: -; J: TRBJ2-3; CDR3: CATSRDQPEFTDTQYF; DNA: TGTGCCACCAGCAGAGATCAGCCCGAATTCACAGATACGCAGTATTTT
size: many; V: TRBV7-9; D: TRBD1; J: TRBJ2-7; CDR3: CASSAAPGQGSYEQYF; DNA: TGTGCCAGCAGCGCAGCTCCGGGACAGGGATCCTACGAGCAGTACTTC
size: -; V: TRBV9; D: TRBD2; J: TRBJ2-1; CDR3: CASSIRTSGTYNEQFF; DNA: TGTGCCAGCAGCATAAGGACTAGCGGGACTTACAATGAGCAGTTCTTC
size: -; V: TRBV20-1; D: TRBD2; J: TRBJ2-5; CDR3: CSASRLAEEGAQETQYF; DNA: TGCAGTGCTTCCCGACTAGCGGAGGAGGGGGCTCAAGAGACCCAGTACTTC
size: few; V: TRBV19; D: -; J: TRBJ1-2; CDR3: CASSMCTF; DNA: TGTGCCAGTAGTATGTGCACCTTC
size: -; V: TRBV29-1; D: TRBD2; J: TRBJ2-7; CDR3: CSVEGLADYEQYF; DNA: TGCAGCGTTGAAGGACTAGCCGACTACGAGCAGTACTTC
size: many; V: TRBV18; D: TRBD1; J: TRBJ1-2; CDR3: CASSPPRGTANYGYTF; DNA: TGTGCCAGCTCACCACCTAGGGGGACAGCTAACTATGGCTACACCTTC
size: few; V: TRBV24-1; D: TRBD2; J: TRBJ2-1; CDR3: CATSDSGRANTGEQFF; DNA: TGTGCCACCAGTGATAGCGGGAGGGCGAACACCGGTGAGCAGTTCTTC
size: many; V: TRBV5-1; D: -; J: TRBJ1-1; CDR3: CASSLTGFVNTEAFF; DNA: TGCGCCAGCAGCCTCACAGGGTTTGTGAACACTGAAGCTTTCTTT
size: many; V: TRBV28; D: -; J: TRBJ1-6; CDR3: CASSRDSDPISPLHF; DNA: TGTGCCAGCAGTCGTGACAGTGACCCAATTTCACCCCTCCACTTT
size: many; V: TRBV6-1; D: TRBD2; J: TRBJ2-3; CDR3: CASSLIGGGLTDTQYF; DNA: TGTGCCAGCAGCTTAATAGGCGGGGGGCTCACAGATACGCAGTATTTT
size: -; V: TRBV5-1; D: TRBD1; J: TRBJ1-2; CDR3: CASSPRTGGYKDYGYTF; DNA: TGCGCCAGCAGCCCCCGGACAGGGGGTTACAAGGACTATGGCTACACCTTC
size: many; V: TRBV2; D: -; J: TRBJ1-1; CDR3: CASSGQNMNTEAFF; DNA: TGTGCCAGCAGTGGACAGAATATGAACACTGAAGCTTTCTTT
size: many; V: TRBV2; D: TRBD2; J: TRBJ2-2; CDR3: CASRIGTSASNTGELFF; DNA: TGTGCCAGCAGGATCGGGACTAGCGCTTCGAACACCGGGGAGCTGTTTTTT
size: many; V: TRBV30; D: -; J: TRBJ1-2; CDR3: CAWSVHEGIYGYTF; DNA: TGTGCCTGGAGTGTACACGAGGGGATCTATGGCTACACCTTC
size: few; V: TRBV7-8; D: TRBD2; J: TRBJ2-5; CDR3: CASSLELGLAGGPETQYF; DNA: TGTGCCAGCAGCTTAGAACTTGGACTAGCGGGGGGGCCAGAGACCCAGTACTTC
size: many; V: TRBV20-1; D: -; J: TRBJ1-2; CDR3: CSAPWTGVGSRALYGYTF; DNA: TGCAGTGCTCCCTGGACCGGGGTAGGGTCCAGGGCGCTCTATGGCTACACCTTC
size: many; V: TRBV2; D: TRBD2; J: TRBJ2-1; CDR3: CASRRLADNEQFF; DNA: TGTGCCAGCAGAAGGCTAGCGGACAATGAGCAGTTCTTC
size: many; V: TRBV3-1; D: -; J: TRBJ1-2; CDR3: CASSHDRTGSPHGYTF; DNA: TGTGCCAGCAGCCATGACCGTACAGGGTCCCCGCATGGCTACACCTTC
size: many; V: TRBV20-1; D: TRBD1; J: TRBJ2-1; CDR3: CSASAPGQGRGVNEQFF; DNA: TGCAGTGCTAGTGCGCCGGGACAGGGGAGGGGGGTGAATGAGCAGTTCTTC
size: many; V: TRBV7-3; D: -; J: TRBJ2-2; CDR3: CASSTQGQSAGELFF; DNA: TGTGCCAGCAGCACACAGGGCCAAAGCGCCGGGGAGCTGTTTTTT
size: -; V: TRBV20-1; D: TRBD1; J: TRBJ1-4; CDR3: CSARAGTGDEKLFF; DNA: TGCAGTGCTAGAGCCGGGACAGGGGATGAAAAACTGTTTTTT
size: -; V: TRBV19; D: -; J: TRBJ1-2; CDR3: CAVAAEWGRHYGYTF; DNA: TGTGCCGTCGCGGCGGAGTGGGGGCGGCACTATGGCTACACCTTC
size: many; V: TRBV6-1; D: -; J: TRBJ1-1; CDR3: CASTPPGRGNTEAFF; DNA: TGTGCCAGCACCCCTCCGGGACGGGGGAACACTGAAGCTTTCTTT
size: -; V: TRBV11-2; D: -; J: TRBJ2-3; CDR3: CVSILGADTQYF; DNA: TGTGTCAGCATCCTTGGGGCGGATACGCAGTATTTT
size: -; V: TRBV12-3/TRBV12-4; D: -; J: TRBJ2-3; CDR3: CASSWADGGLDTQYF; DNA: TGTGCCAGCAGTTGGGCCGACGGGGGGCTGGATACGCAGTATTTT
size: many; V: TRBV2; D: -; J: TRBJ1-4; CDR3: CASSGQINEKLFF; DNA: TGTGCCAGCAGTGGACAGATTAATGAAAAACTGTTTTTT